The T cell receptor beta chain described here comes from a study of T cell responses to AZD1222 COVID-19 vaccine. As for this clone: Its target is not known.

The J segment lost 4 bases and the V segment lost 3 bases, leaving 14 bases of the junction unmatched. Germline CDR1 ENHRY, CDR2 SYGVKD. CDR3 length: 18 residues. TCRdb's copy holds only in-frame clones and misses some; the assay was immunoSEQ multiplex PCR. The sample contains approximately 110,000 clones, about 93% of which appear only once. General study results and limits: Among the donors, most were white British and more were female, and clonal diversity was possibly underestimated.

The chain links TRBV10-3 to TRBJ2-5, with TRBD2 identical over 10 bases. The material was peripheral blood, obtained on day 0 of AZD1222 vaccination. This receptor was obtained from an adult in good health. The CDR3, as DNA: TGTGCCATCAGTGAACCCCCCGGGACTAGCGACAGCCCAGAGACCCAGTACTTC. Translating it yields CAISEPPGTSDSPETQYF.